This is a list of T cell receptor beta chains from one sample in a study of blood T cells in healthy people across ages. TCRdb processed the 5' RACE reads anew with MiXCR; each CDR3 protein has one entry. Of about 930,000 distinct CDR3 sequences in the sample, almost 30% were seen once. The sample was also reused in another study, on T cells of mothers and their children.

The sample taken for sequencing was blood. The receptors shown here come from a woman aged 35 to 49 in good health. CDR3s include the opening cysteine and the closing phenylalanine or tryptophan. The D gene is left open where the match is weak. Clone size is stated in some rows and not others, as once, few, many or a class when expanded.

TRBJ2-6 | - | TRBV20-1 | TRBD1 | CSVSTGGLSGANVLTF | TGCAGTGTCTCGACAGGGGGCCTCTCTGGGGCCAACGTCCTGACTTTC
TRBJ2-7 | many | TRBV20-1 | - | CSAPKTGEQYF | TGCAGTGCCCCTAAAACAGGGGAGCAGTACTTC
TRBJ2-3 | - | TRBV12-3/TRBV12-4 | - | CASSLAAPSRADAQYF | TGTGCCAGCAGTTTAGCAGCGCCATCAAGAGCAGATGCGCAGTATTTT
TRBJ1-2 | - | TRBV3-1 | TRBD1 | CASSRGQALGDYTF | TGTGCCAGCAGCCGGGGACAGGCTCTAGGTGACTACACCTTC
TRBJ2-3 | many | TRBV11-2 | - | CASRDSAKRDLVTDTQYF | TGTGCCAGCCGGGACTCAGCCAAAAGAGACCTCGTCACAGATACGCAGTATTTT
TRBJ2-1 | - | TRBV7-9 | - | CASSRGGTEQFF | TGTGCCAGCAGCCGAGGGGGTACCGAGCAGTTCTTC
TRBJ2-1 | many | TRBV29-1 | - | CSVAQMDNEQFF | TGCAGCGTTGCTCAGATGGACAATGAGCAGTTCTTC
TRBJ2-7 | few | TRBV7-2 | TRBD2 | CASSPLAGGRNEQYF | TGTGCCAGCAGCCCTCTAGCGGGGGGCCGCAATGAGCAGTACTTC
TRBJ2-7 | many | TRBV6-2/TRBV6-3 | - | CASSYTPAYSYEQYF | TGTGCCAGCAGTTACACCCCGGCCTATTCCTACGAGCAGTACTTC
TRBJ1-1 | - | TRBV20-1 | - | CSATTGSNTEAFF | TGCAGTGCTACCACAGGTTCGAACACTGAAGCTTTCTTT
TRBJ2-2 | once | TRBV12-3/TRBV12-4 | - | CASSLQDTGEPFF | TGTGCCAGCAGTCTACAGGACACCGGGGAGCCGTTTTTT
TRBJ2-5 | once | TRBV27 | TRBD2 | CASYQRGGNEQYF | TGTGCCAGCTACCAGCGGGGGGGCAATGAGCAGTACTTC
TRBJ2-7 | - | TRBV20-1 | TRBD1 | CSARDRVLTYEQYF | TGCAGTGCTAGGGACAGGGTATTAACCTACGAGCAGTACTTC
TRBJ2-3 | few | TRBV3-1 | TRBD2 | CASSHGLAGGLDTQYF | TGTGCCAGCAGCCACGGACTAGCGGGGGGGCTAGATACGCAGTATTTT
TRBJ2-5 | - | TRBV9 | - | CASSKGGFGSQQETQYF | TGTGCCAGCAGCAAGGGGGGGTTTGGGTCCCAACAAGAGACCCAGTACTTC
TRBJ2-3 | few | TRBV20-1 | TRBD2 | CSAQRTSGGDYTQYF | TGCAGTGCTCAGCGGACTAGCGGGGGGGATTATACGCAGTATTTT
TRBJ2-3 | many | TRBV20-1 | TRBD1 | CSVPVRTGTGVADTQYF | TGCAGTGTACCAGTACGTACCGGGACAGGGGTGGCAGATACGCAGTATTTT
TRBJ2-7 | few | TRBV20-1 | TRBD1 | CSAPPSLAGQGIYEQYF | TGCAGTGCTCCACCGTCCCTCGCGGGACAGGGTATTTACGAGCAGTACTTC
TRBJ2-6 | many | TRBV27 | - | CASSFWGSGANVLTF | TGTGCCAGCAGTTTTTGGGGCTCTGGGGCCAACGTCCTGACTTTC
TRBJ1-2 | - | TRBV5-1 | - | CAGSLASAYGYTF | TGCGCCGGCAGCTTGGCCTCAGCTTATGGCTACACCTTC
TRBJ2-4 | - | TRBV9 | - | CASSEARSMEQYF | TGTGCCAGCAGCGAGGCTAGATCAATGGAGCAGTACTTC
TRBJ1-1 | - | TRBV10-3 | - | CAISPPGRNTEAFF | TGTGCCATCAGCCCCCCGGGGAGGAACACTGAAGCTTTCTTT
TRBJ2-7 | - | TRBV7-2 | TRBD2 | CASSLVGLAGGREQYF | TGTGCCAGCAGCTTAGTAGGGCTAGCGGGGGGGCGAGAGCAGTACTTC
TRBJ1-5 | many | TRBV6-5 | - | CASMGVSGQPQHF | TGTGCCAGCATGGGGGTTTCGGGGCAGCCCCAGCATTTT
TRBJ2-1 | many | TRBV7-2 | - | CASSSLDNNEQFF | TGTGCCAGCAGCTCCTTAGACAATAATGAGCAGTTCTTC
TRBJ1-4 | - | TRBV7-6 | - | CASSLSPAANEKRFF | TGTGCCAGCAGCTTAAGTCCGGCAGCTAATGAAAAACGGTTTTTT
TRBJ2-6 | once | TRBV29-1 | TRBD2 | CSVAGGRASGANVLTF | TGCAGCGTTGCTGGCGGGAGGGCCTCTGGGGCCAACGTCCTGACTTTC
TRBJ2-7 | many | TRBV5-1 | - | CASSAVGGGLRNEQYF | TGCGCCAGCAGCGCAGTAGGGGGGGGGCTGAGGAACGAGCAGTACTTC
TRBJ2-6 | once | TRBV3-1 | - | CASSCGQLSGANVLTF | TGTGCCAGCAGCTGCGGACAGCTCTCTGGGGCCAACGTCCTGACTTTC
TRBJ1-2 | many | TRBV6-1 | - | CASSDPGKFYGYTF | TGTGCCAGCAGTGACCCCGGGAAATTCTATGGCTACACCTTC
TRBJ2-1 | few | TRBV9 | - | CASSPIKGRGYNEQFF | TGTGCCAGCAGCCCAATCAAGGGCAGGGGCTACAATGAGCAGTTCTTC
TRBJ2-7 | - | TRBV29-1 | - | CSVVISSLRLSSYEQYF | TGCAGCGTTGTGATTTCGTCACTTCGTTTAAGCTCCTACGAGCAGTACTTC
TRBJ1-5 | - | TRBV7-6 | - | CASSLAGGRVNQPQHF | TGTGCCAGCAGCTTAGCGGGGGGGAGGGTCAATCAGCCCCAGCATTTT
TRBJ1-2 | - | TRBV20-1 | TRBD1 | CSASLRQGEYGYTF | TGCAGTGCTTCCCTCCGGCAGGGGGAGTATGGCTACACCTTC
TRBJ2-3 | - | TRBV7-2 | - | CASSPGTAIDTQYF | TGTGCCAGCAGCCCCGGGACCGCCATAGATACGCAGTATTTT
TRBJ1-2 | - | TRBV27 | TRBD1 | CASSFTGGTNYDYTF | TGTGCCAGCAGTTTTACAGGGGGCACTAACTATGACTACACCTTC
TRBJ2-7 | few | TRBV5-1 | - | CASSLVFVGDERGEQYF | TGCGCCAGCAGCTTGGTTTTTGTGGGGGATGAAAGGGGCGAGCAGTACTTC
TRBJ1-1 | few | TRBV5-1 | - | CASSLRLGSGTEAFF | TGCGCCAGCAGCTTGAGGTTAGGGTCGGGAACTGAAGCTTTCTTT
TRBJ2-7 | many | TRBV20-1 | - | CSARDELTSYEQYF | TGCAGTGCTAGAGATGAACTAACCTCCTACGAGCAGTACTTC
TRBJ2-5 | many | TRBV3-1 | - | CASSQDTGSSGETQYF | TGTGCCAGCAGCCAAGACACCGGGTCCTCCGGGGAGACCCAGTACTTC
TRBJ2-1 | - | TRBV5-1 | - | CASRRDSEYNEQFF | TGCGCCAGCCGCCGGGATTCCGAGTACAATGAGCAGTTCTTC
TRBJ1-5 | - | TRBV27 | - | CASSFRLYSNQPQHF | TGTGCCAGCAGTTTTAGGCTATATAGCAATCAGCCCCAGCATTTT
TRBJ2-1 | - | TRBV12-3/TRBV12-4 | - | CASSRRSVLGNNEQFF | TGTGCCAGCAGTCGCCGATCGGTCTTGGGGAACAATGAGCAGTTCTTC
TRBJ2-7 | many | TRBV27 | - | CASRFLNSYEQYF | TGTGCCAGCAGGTTCCTTAATTCCTACGAGCAGTACTTC
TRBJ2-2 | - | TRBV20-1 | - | CSASLANTGELFF | TGCAGTGCTAGTCTGGCAAACACCGGGGAGCTGTTTTTT